Each of the 21 T cell receptor beta chains below was sequenced from the same sample in a study of graft-versus-host responses after intestinal transplantation. These receptors are not linked to any known antigen. Sequenced by immunoSEQ multiplex PCR; TCRdb stores in-frame clones only, minus some. Seen here are over 55,000 clones, over 70% observed once, and the top ten hold roughly 0.4%. Specimen: unstimulated CD4+ T cells sorted from spleen or lymph node cells, collected before transplant. The receptors originated from a human donor who was the organ donor for an intestinal transplant.

V and J are TRBV13 and TRBJ1-1; D ambiguous. The V end lost 5 bases, the J end lost 7 bases, and 17 bases lay between the germline ends. Germline CDR1 reads PRHDT; CDR2 reads FYEKMQ (reference sequence). CDR3 size: 14 residues. The CDR3 DNA reads as TGTGCCAGCAGCCTCCTCGGGTCGCGAGGTGAAGCTTTCTTT. Its translation is CASSLLGSRGEAFF.

The rearrangement links TRBV28 to TRBJ1-2; weak D call: TRBD1 (6 bases). CDR3 size: 14 residues. V shed 6 bases and J shed 4 bases, with 15 bases lying between them. Germline CDR1 is MDHEN and CDR2 is SYDVKM. The CDR3 nucleotides read TGTGCCAGCAGCCCAGCACAGGGTGGCTATGGCTACACCTTC. Encoded protein: CASSPAQGGYGYTF.

CDR3: CASSLAGRLAGNYNEQFF. CDR3 DNA: TGTGCCAGCAGCTTGGCGGGAAGACTAGCGGGGAACTACAATGAGCAGTTCTTC. The chain is built from TRBV5-6 and TRBJ2-1; 11 bases agree with TRBD2. From germline, CDR1 is SGHDT and CDR2 YYEEEE. The ends lost 0 bases at V and 3 bases at J; junction bases unmatched: 8. CDR3 length equals 18 residues.

This rearrangement joins TRBV9 to TRBJ2-2, with TRBD1 as a possible D gene (6 bases). V was cut by 2 bases and J by 6 bases, with 14 bases left in between. Germline CDR1 and CDR2: SGDLS and YYNGEE. The CDR3 covers 15 residues. The CDR3: CASSVNRVGAGELFF. The CDR3 DNA is TGTGCCAGCAGCGTCAACAGGGTAGGGGCCGGGGAGCTGTTTTTT.

This chain uses TRBV12-5 with TRBJ2-1; 7 nucleotides match TRBD1. Germline V gene sequence: CDR1 LGHNT, CDR2 FRNRAP. The CDR3 has 13 amino acids. J lost 10 bases, V lost 3 bases, and 6 bases had no gene match. The CDR3 nucleotides read TGTGCTAGTGGTTTCACAGGGGCCAACGAGCAGTTCTTC. As protein: CASGFTGANEQFF.

The J gene is TRBJ2-5, the V gene TRBV9, with D possibly being TRBD1 (5 bases). CDR3 length: 15 amino acids. V was clipped by 0 bases and J by 3 bases, with 12 bases between them. Germline V gene lookup returns CDR1 SGDLS and CDR2 YYNGEE. CDR3 bases: TGTGCCAGCAGCGTAGTTGGACAACCAAAAGAGACCCAGTACTTC. Translated: CASSVVGQPKETQYF.

The V and J genes are TRBV6-5 and TRBJ2-1; 9 bases map to TRBD2. V lost 6 bases, J lost 4 bases, and 7 bases stayed unmatched. CDR1 is MNHEY and CDR2 is SVGAGI in the germline V gene. The length of the CDR3 is 15 residues. The CDR3 nucleotides are TGTGCCAGCAGCCGCGGGGGGGCCCTGTACAATGAGCAGTTCTTC. Translation gives CASSRGGALYNEQFF.

The J gene is TRBJ2-1, the V gene TRBV2; D possibly corresponds to TRBD1 (6 bases). The germline CDR1 and CDR2 sequences are SNHLY and FYNNEI. Trimming cost V 8 bases and J 5 bases, with 13 bases left between them. The CDR3 sequence is 13 residues long. CDR3 protein: CASRDIRNNEQFF. In DNA, the CDR3 is TGTGCCAGCCGGGACATCAGGAACAATGAGCAGTTCTTC.

The J gene is TRBJ2-5, the V gene TRBV2; 9 positions match TRBD2. The CDR3 sequence is 15 residues long. In germline, CDR1 is SNHLY, CDR2 FYNNEI. V was pared by 6 bases and J by 1 base, with 6 bases of the junction left unmatched. In nucleotides, the CDR3 is TGTGCCAGCAGATTCGGACTAGCGTCCCAAGAGACCCAGTACTTC. As protein: CASRFGLASQETQYF.

The rearrangement uses TRBV30 and TRBJ2-3; the D gene is possibly TRBD2 (5 bases). The CDR3 runs 10 residues. V gave up 2 bases and J gave up 10 bases, with 7 bases separating them. Germline values: CDR1 GTSNPN, CDR2 SVGIG (reference sequence). This CDR3 reads CAWSKLAQYF. The CDR3 nucleotides are TGTGCCTGGAGTAAACTAGCGCAGTATTTT.

The V and J genes are TRBV29-1 and TRBJ1-1, with a tentative D call TRBD1 (5 bases). Germline CDR1 reads SQVTM; CDR2 reads ANQGSEA. The V end lost 4 bases, the J end lost 0 bases, and 12 bases lay between the germline ends. The CDR3 runs 14 residues. CDR3 sequence (DNA): TGCAGCGTTGCCTACAGGATCATGAACACTGAAGCTTTCTTT. It yields the protein CSVAYRIMNTEAFF.

CDR3 bases: TGTGCCAGCAGTCAAAGACTGGGGACAGGACCCAACTATGGCTACACCTTC. Protein product: CASSQRLGTGPNYGYTF. The chain uses TRBV7-6 and TRBJ1-2; 8 bases map to TRBD1. CDR3 length: 17 amino acids. V shed 6 bases and J 2 bases; nucleotides not matched to a gene: 14. Per the germline V gene, CDR1 is SGHVS and CDR2 is FNYEAQ.

This chain links TRBV29-1 with TRBJ1-2; tentatively, D is TRBD1 (6 bases). Looked up from germline, CDR1 is SQVTM and CDR2 is ANQGSEA. Trimming shortened V by 3 bases and J by 2 bases, and 13 bases separated the two germline ends. This CDR3 region has 14 residues. The CDR3 spells CSVDPDRTNYGYTF. The CDR3 DNA reads TGCAGCGTTGACCCTGACAGGACCAACTATGGCTACACCTTC.

CDR3 nucleotide sequence: TGTGCCAGCAGTGAGCGGGGGATCGCTAACTATGGCTACACCTTC. It is translated as CASSERGIANYGYTF. The V call is TRBV6-1, the J call TRBJ1-2; D possibly corresponds to TRBD1 (5 bases). The CDR3 runs to 15 residues. The germline V gene has CDR1 MNHNS and CDR2 SASEGT. V lost 3 bases and J 0 bases, leaving 11 bases between the germline ends.

V usage is TRBV15 and J usage is TRBJ2-3, with D unresolved. Trimming removed 0 bases from V and 2 bases from J, with 12 bases in between. Germline V gene lookup returns CDR1 LNHNV and CDR2 YYDKDF (reference sequence). The CDR3 is made up of 16 amino acids. For the CDR3, the DNA is TGTGCCACCAGCAGAGATCAAATAGCCGACACAGATACGCAGTATTTT. Residues: CATSRDQIADTDTQYF. Together with reference TRBV15 and TRBJ2-3, the CDR3 gives the full variable domain: DAMVIQNPRYQVTQFGKPVTLSCSQTLNHNVMYWYQQKSSQAPKLLFHYYDKDFNNEADTPDNFQSRRPNTSFCFLDIRSPGLGDTAMYLCATSRDQIADTDTQYFGPGTRLTVL.

In regard to this clone: This same CDR3 is encoded by further DNA sequences in the sample. This chain links TRBV5-1 with TRBJ2-3; D perhaps matches TRBD2 (6 bases). V was cut by 0 bases and J by 2 bases, with 13 bases left in between. Germline V gives CDR1 SGHRS, CDR2 YFSETQ. The CDR3 consists of 16 residues. The CDR3, as DNA: TGCGCCAGCAGCTTGGTGGGGGGTTCCCCCACAGATACGCAGTATTTT. Translated: CASSLVGGSPTDTQYF.

This sequence joins TRBV28 and TRBJ2-5; 8 bases map to TRBD2. Germline V gene lookup returns CDR1 MDHEN and CDR2 SYDVKM. This CDR3 is 14 amino acids long. V was clipped by 4 bases and J by 2 bases; unmatched bases: 3. This CDR3 reads CASSSGGGQETQYF. The CDR3 DNA follows: TGTGCCAGCAGTTCGGGCGGGGGGCAAGAGACCCAGTACTTC. The entire variable domain, with the rest obtained from reference TRBV28 and TRBJ2-5, is as follows: DVKVTQSSRYLVKRTGEKVFLECVQDMDHENMFWYRQDPGLGLRLIYFSYDVKMKEKGDIPEGYSVSREKKERFSLILESASTNQTSMYLCASSSGGGQETQYFGPGTRLLVL.

The CDR3: CASSPGLAGGRETQYF. In nucleotides, the CDR3 is TGTGCCAGCAGCCCCGGACTAGCGGGGGGAAGGGAGACCCAGTACTTC. This rearrangement joins TRBV5-4 to TRBJ2-5; 14 nucleotides line up with TRBD2. Germline CDR1 SGHNT, CDR2 YYREEE (reference sequence). The CDR3 is 16 residues long. V lost 4 bases, J lost 5 bases, and 7 bases stayed unmatched.

The chain links TRBV18 to TRBJ1-2, with TRBD1 identical over 8 bases. Germline V gene lookup returns CDR1 KGHSH and CDR2 LQKENI. The CDR3 runs 13 residues. Trimming took 1 base from V and 6 from J; bases not matched to a gene: 1. The CDR3 loop reads CASSPLGQDGYTF. DNA for the CDR3: TGTGCCAGCTCACCACTGGGACAGGATGGCTACACCTTC.

The rearrangement joins TRBV7-2 to TRBJ1-6; D is uncertain. Germline V gene data show CDR1 as SGHTA and CDR2 as FQGNSA. V was pared by 5 bases and J by 7 bases, with 9 bases between. This CDR3 is built from 13 residues. Here the CDR3 DNA reads TGTGCCAGCAGCCCTGAGGTCAATTCACCCCTCCACTTT. Residues: CASSPEVNSPLHF.

The chain has TRBV6-6 and TRBJ2-7; 10 nucleotides line up with TRBD1. Trimming removed 8 bases from V and 3 bases from J; junction bases left unmatched: 10. The germline V gene encodes CDR1 MNHNY and CDR2 SVGAGI (reference sequence). CDR3 length: 15 amino acids. The CDR3 nucleotides are TGTGCCAGCTTAGACACCGACAGGGGGCTCTACGAGCAGTACGTC. Translating gives CASLDTDRGLYEQYV.